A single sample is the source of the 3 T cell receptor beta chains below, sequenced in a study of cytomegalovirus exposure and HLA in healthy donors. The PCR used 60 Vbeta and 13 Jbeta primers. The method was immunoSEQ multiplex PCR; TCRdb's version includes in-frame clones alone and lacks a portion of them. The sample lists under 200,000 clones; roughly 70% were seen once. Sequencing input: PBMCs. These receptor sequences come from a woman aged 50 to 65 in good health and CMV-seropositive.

The CDR3 protein is CASSGPRADTQYF. The CDR3 nucleotides are TGTGCCAGCAGCGGCCCGAGGGCTGATACGCAGTATTTT. This chain connects TRBV9 to TRBJ2-3; the D gene is possibly TRBD2 (5 bases). V dropped 3 bases and J dropped 6 bases, with 11 bases sitting between them. The CDR3 has 13 amino acids. Germline loops: CDR1 SGDLS, CDR2 YYNGEE.

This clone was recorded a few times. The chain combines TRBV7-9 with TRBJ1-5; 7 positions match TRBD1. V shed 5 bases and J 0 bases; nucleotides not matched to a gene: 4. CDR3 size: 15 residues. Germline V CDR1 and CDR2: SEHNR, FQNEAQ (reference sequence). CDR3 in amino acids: CASSPQGNSNQPQHF. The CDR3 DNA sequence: TGTGCCAGCAGCCCACAGGGGAATAGCAATCAGCCCCAGCATTTT.

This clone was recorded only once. The chain's CDR3 is CASNRDRGRFQPQHF. CDR3 coding DNA: TGTGCCAGCAACCGAGACAGGGGGAGATTTCAGCCCCAGCATTTT. The rearrangement links TRBV6-1 to TRBJ1-5; the match to TRBD1 covers 9 bases. Trimming took 7 bases from V and 6 from J; bases not matched to a gene: 10. Germline values: CDR1 MNHNS, CDR2 SASEGT. The CDR3 runs 15 residues.